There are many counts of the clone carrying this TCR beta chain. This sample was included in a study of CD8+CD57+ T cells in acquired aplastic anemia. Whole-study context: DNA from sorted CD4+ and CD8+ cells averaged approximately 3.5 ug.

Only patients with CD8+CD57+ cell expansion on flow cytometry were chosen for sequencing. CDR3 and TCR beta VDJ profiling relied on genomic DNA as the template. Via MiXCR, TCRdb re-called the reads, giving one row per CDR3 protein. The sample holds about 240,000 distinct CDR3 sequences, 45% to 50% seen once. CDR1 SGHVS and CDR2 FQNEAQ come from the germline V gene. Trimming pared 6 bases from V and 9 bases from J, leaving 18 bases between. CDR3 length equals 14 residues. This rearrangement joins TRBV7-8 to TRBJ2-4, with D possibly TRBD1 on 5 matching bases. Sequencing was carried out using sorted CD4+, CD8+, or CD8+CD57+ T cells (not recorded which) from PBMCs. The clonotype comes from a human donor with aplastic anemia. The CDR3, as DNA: TGTGCCAGCAGTGCCTCCAGGGCGGTCGGCATTCAGTACTTC. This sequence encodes CASSASRAVGIQYF.